This is a list of T cell receptor beta chains from one sample in a study of technical replicates of blood from several donors. TCRdb's table, derived via immunoSEQ multiplex PCR, lists solely in-frame clones and lacks some. This sample has fewer than 90,000 clones, with just under 95% found just once. The source material was T cells isolated from PBMCs. Every receptor here comes from a human donor in good health. CDR3s include the opening cysteine and the closing phenylalanine or tryptophan. A D gene is named only where the DNA matches it firmly. The size field is filled for only some rows; it gives once, few, many or a size class.

j_gene: TRBJ2-2; abundance: .; v_gene: TRBV5-1; len: 15; d_gene: .; CDR3aa: CASSFFDIATGELFF; CDR3nt: TGCGCCAGCAGCTTCTTCGACATCGCAACCGGGGAGCTGTTTTTT
j_gene: TRBJ1-1; abundance: .; v_gene: TRBV7-9; len: 15; d_gene: TRBD1; CDR3aa: CASSLRTGGSTEAFF; CDR3nt: TGTGCCAGCAGCTTGCGGACAGGGGGATCCACTGAAGCTTTCTTT
j_gene: TRBJ1-5; abundance: .; v_gene: TRBV7-9; len: 15; d_gene: .; CDR3aa: CASSLGEVSNQPQHF; CDR3nt: TGTGCCAGCAGCTTGGGGGAGGTTAGCAATCAGCCCCAGCATTTT
j_gene: TRBJ2-5; abundance: .; v_gene: TRBV5-1; len: 14; d_gene: .; CDR3aa: CASSLDQVGETQYF; CDR3nt: TGCGCCAGCAGCTTGGACCAGGTCGGAGAGACCCAGTACTTC
j_gene: TRBJ1-1; abundance: .; v_gene: TRBV6-5; len: 11; d_gene: .; CDR3aa: CASTGDTEAFF; CDR3nt: TGTGCCAGCACGGGTGACACTGAAGCTTTCTTT
j_gene: TRBJ1-1; abundance: .; v_gene: TRBV7-9; len: 14; d_gene: .; CDR3aa: CASSFNRENTEAFF; CDR3nt: TGTGCCAGCAGCTTCAACCGGGAGAACACTGAAGCTTTCTTT
j_gene: TRBJ2-3; abundance: .; v_gene: TRBV5-1; len: 15; d_gene: .; CDR3aa: CASSLTGPPTDTQYF; CDR3nt: TGCGCCAGCAGCTTAACAGGGCCCCCCACAGATACGCAGTATTTT
j_gene: TRBJ1-1; abundance: many; v_gene: TRBV7-9; len: 14; d_gene: TRBD1; CDR3aa: CASSWGQGNTEAFF; CDR3nt: TGTGCCAGCAGCTGGGGACAGGGGAACACTGAAGCTTTCTTT
j_gene: TRBJ1-5; abundance: .; v_gene: TRBV19; len: 18; d_gene: TRBD1; CDR3aa: CASSSPGQVSSRHQPQHF; CDR3nt: TGTGCCAGTAGTTCCCCGGGACAGGTGTCCTCGAGACATCAGCCCCAGCATTTT
j_gene: TRBJ1-2; abundance: .; v_gene: TRBV6-1; len: 15; d_gene: TRBD1; CDR3aa: CASSEGWTGVYGYTF; CDR3nt: TGTGCCAGCAGTGAGGGGTGGACAGGGGTCTATGGCTACACCTTC
j_gene: TRBJ2-3; abundance: .; v_gene: TRBV2; len: 15; d_gene: .; CDR3aa: CATLNRDHSTDTQYF; CDR3nt: TGTGCCACCTTAAACAGGGACCATAGCACAGATACGCAGTATTTT
j_gene: TRBJ2-7; abundance: .; v_gene: TRBV10-1; len: 14; d_gene: .; CDR3aa: CASSEYENSYEQYF; CDR3nt: TGCGCCAGCAGTGAGTACGAGAATTCCTACGAGCAGTACTTC
j_gene: TRBJ2-1; abundance: .; v_gene: TRBV2; len: 11; d_gene: .; CDR3aa: CASSAYNEQFF; CDR3nt: TGTGCCAGCAGTGCTTACAATGAGCAGTTCTTC
j_gene: TRBJ2-5; abundance: .; v_gene: TRBV6-5; len: 13; d_gene: TRBD2; CDR3aa: CASSGTIQETQYF; CDR3nt: TGTGCCAGCAGTGGGACTATCCAAGAGACCCAGTACTTC
j_gene: TRBJ2-7; abundance: .; v_gene: TRBV4-2; len: 16; d_gene: .; CDR3aa: CASSQDRRGSSYEQYF; CDR3nt: TGTGCCAGCAGCCAAGATCGCCGGGGTAGCTCCTACGAGCAGTACTTC
j_gene: TRBJ1-3; abundance: .; v_gene: TRBV7-9; len: 15; d_gene: .; CDR3aa: CASSSTAVSGNTIYF; CDR3nt: TGTGCCAGCAGCTCGACAGCCGTCTCTGGAAACACCATATATTTT
j_gene: TRBJ2-7; abundance: .; v_gene: TRBV29-1; len: 13; d_gene: .; CDR3aa: CSVAGRLQGPQYF; CDR3nt: TGCAGCGTTGCGGGCCGTTTACAGGGTCCGCAGTACTTC
j_gene: TRBJ1-2; abundance: .; v_gene: TRBV28; len: 13; d_gene: TRBD1; CDR3aa: CASSSGGPYGYTF; CDR3nt: TGTGCCAGCAGTTCAGGGGGTCCCTATGGCTACACCTTC
j_gene: TRBJ1-5; abundance: .; v_gene: TRBV7-9; len: 13; d_gene: .; CDR3aa: CASSRTGNQPQHF; CDR3nt: TGTGCCAGCAGCCGGACAGGCAATCAGCCCCAGCATTTT
j_gene: TRBJ1-5; abundance: .; v_gene: TRBV6-4; len: 15; d_gene: TRBD1; CDR3aa: CASGPQGDGNQPQHF; CDR3nt: TGTGCCAGCGGACCACAGGGGGACGGCAATCAGCCCCAGCATTTT
j_gene: TRBJ2-5; abundance: .; v_gene: TRBV4-2; len: 16; d_gene: TRBD2; CDR3aa: CASSQSEASGITTQYF; CDR3nt: TGTGCCAGCAGCCAAAGCGAGGCTAGCGGAATAACGACCCAGTACTTC
j_gene: TRBJ1-1; abundance: .; v_gene: TRBV9; len: 13; d_gene: .; CDR3aa: CASSVGVEFKAFF; CDR3nt: TGTGCCAGCAGCGTAGGGGTGGAGTTTAAAGCTTTCTTT
j_gene: TRBJ1-5; abundance: .; v_gene: TRBV5-1; len: 15; d_gene: .; CDR3aa: CASSLFPDSNQPQHF; CDR3nt: TGCGCCAGCAGCTTGTTTCCAGATAGCAATCAGCCCCAGCATTTT
j_gene: TRBJ2-2; abundance: .; v_gene: TRBV29-1; len: 13; d_gene: .; CDR3aa: CSVDLAGPGELFF; CDR3nt: TGCAGCGTTGACCTCGCGGGCCCCGGGGAGCTGTTTTTT
j_gene: TRBJ1-4; abundance: .; v_gene: TRBV2; len: 15; d_gene: TRBD1; CDR3aa: CASRATGTESEKLFF; CDR3nt: TGTGCCAGCAGGGCCACCGGGACAGAAAGCGAAAAACTGTTTTTT
j_gene: TRBJ1-1; abundance: .; v_gene: TRBV7-9; len: 15; d_gene: .; CDR3aa: CASSLAPLGWTEAFF; CDR3nt: TGTGCCAGCAGCTTAGCTCCACTTGGTTGGACTGAAGCTTTCTTT
j_gene: TRBJ2-7; abundance: .; v_gene: TRBV11-2; len: 11; d_gene: .; CDR3aa: CASSLDLGPNF; CDR3nt: TGTGCCAGCAGCTTAGATCTGGGGCCCAACTTC
j_gene: TRBJ2-5; abundance: .; v_gene: TRBV21-1; len: 16; d_gene: .; CDR3aa: CASSKAPSGSGETQYF; CDR3nt: TGTGCCAGCAGCAAAGCCCCGAGCGGGAGCGGGGAGACCCAGTACTTC
j_gene: TRBJ2-1; abundance: .; v_gene: TRBV12-5; len: 18; d_gene: .; CDR3aa: CASGLVSYAEGKYNEQFF; CDR3nt: TGTGCTAGTGGTTTGGTATCTTATGCGGAGGGGAAATACAATGAGCAGTTCTTC
j_gene: TRBJ2-5; abundance: .; v_gene: TRBV7-9; len: 13; d_gene: .; CDR3aa: CASSSAGKETQYF; CDR3nt: TGTGCCAGCAGCTCGGCAGGGAAGGAGACCCAGTACTTC
j_gene: TRBJ2-7; abundance: .; v_gene: TRBV2; len: 16; d_gene: TRBD2; CDR3aa: CASKRGTSGITYEQYF; CDR3nt: TGTGCCAGCAAGAGAGGGACTAGCGGGATTACCTACGAGCAGTACTTC
j_gene: TRBJ1-1; abundance: .; v_gene: TRBV28; len: 11; d_gene: .; CDR3aa: CASSSGTEAFF; CDR3nt: TGTGCCAGCAGTTCGGGCACTGAAGCTTTCTTT
j_gene: TRBJ2-3; abundance: once; v_gene: TRBV6-4; len: 15; d_gene: .; CDR3aa: CASSRSFAGTDTQYF; CDR3nt: TGTGCCAGCAGTCGGAGCTTTGCCGGCACAGATACGCAGTATTTT
j_gene: TRBJ1-2; abundance: .; v_gene: TRBV6-5; len: 13; d_gene: .; CDR3aa: CASSYAGSEGYTF; CDR3nt: TGTGCCAGCAGTTACGCAGGGTCGGAAGGCTACACCTTC
j_gene: TRBJ1-4; abundance: once; v_gene: TRBV28; len: 18; d_gene: .; CDR3aa: CASSPIRQRIATNEKLFF; CDR3nt: TGTGCCAGCAGCCCCATACGACAGCGCATTGCAACTAATGAAAAACTGTTTTTT
j_gene: TRBJ2-7; abundance: .; v_gene: TRBV7-6; len: 15; d_gene: TRBD1; CDR3aa: CASSIDRGRGEEQYF; CDR3nt: TGTGCCAGCAGCATTGACAGGGGCCGAGGTGAGGAGCAGTACTTC
j_gene: TRBJ1-2; abundance: .; v_gene: TRBV5-6; len: 15; d_gene: .; CDR3aa: CASSTDSLYDYGYTF; CDR3nt: TGTGCCAGCAGCACGGACAGCCTATACGACTATGGCTACACCTTC
j_gene: TRBJ1-1; abundance: few; v_gene: TRBV29-1; len: 12; d_gene: .; CDR3aa: CSVGAGNTEAFF; CDR3nt: TGCAGCGTAGGAGCCGGGAACACTGAAGCTTTCTTT
j_gene: TRBJ2-1; abundance: .; v_gene: TRBV27; len: 11; d_gene: .; CDR3aa: CASREGGLSFF; CDR3nt: TGTGCCTCGCGAGAGGGGGGACTATCGTTCTTC
j_gene: TRBJ2-7; abundance: .; v_gene: TRBV5-1; len: 13; d_gene: .; CDR3aa: CASSYLPLYEQYF; CDR3nt: TGCGCCAGCAGCTATCTCCCACTGTACGAGCAGTACTTC
j_gene: TRBJ1-2; abundance: .; v_gene: TRBV29-1; len: 16; d_gene: .; CDR3aa: CSVEEVVERGLGGYTF; CDR3nt: TGCAGCGTTGAAGAGGTAGTAGAGCGGGGCCTGGGTGGCTACACCTTC
j_gene: TRBJ2-5; abundance: .; v_gene: TRBV7-9; len: 18; d_gene: TRBD2; CDR3aa: CASSPRPGLAGDHKTQYF; CDR3nt: TGTGCCAGCAGCCCCCGTCCGGGACTAGCGGGAGATCACAAGACCCAGTACTTC